Listed here are 22 T cell receptor beta chains from one sample, sequenced in a study of blood T cell repertoires in COVID-19. Clones were sequenced by immunoSEQ multiplex PCR, and TCRdb holds only the in-frame ones, with some missing. The table includes about 220,000 clones, around 83% detected once. Sequenced sample: peripheral blood. The source is a man aged 50-60 years who had recovered from COVID-19.

This clone has a single count. The chain combines TRBV28 with TRBJ2-7; the match to TRBD1 covers 8 bases. Germline V gives CDR1 MDHEN, CDR2 SYDVKM. The CDR3 spans 16 residues. The V and J ends lost 5 bases and 3 bases, in that order; junction bases with no gene match: 12. The chain's CDR3 is CASSPIGQGRGYEQYF. CDR3 nucleotides: TGTGCCAGCAGTCCGATCGGACAGGGAAGAGGCTACGAGCAGTACTTC.

The chain uses TRBV11-2 and TRBJ1-2, with D possibly TRBD1 on 6 matching bases. V was trimmed by 7 bases and J by 3 bases, leaving 18 bases between them. The CDR3 is made up of 15 amino acids. Germline V gene sequence: CDR1 SGHAT, CDR2 FQNNGV. CDR3: CASTEGGKRYYGYTF. DNA for the CDR3: TGTGCCAGCACCGAAGGGGGAAAGAGGTACTATGGCTACACCTTC. Full variable domain (rest looked up from reference TRBV11-2 and TRBJ1-2): EAGVAQSPRYKIIEKRQSVAFWCNPISGHATLYWYQQILGQGPKLLIQFQNNGVVDDSQLPKDRFSAERLKGVDSTLKIQPAKLEDSAVYLCASTEGGKRYYGYTFGSGTRLTVV.

CDR3 region: CASSLAGGGEQFF. DNA of the CDR3: TGTGCCAGCAGCCTCGCGGGGGGAGGCGAGCAGTTCTTC. This chain connects TRBV11-2 to TRBJ2-1, with TRBD2 identical over 8 bases. The CDR3 contains 13 residues. Per germline, CDR1 SGHAT and CDR2 FQNNGV. The ends lost 5 bases at V and 10 bases at J; junction bases unmatched: 7.

The chain has TRBV6-2 or TRBV6-3 and TRBJ1-5, with 11 bases aligning to TRBD1. CDR1 and CDR2 from the germline V gene are MNHEY and SVGEGT. With V trimmed by 5 bases and J by 2 bases, 8 bases remained unmatched. There are 17 residues in the CDR3. The CDR3 DNA is TGTGCCAGCAGTCGGATGTGGACAGGGGGCGGCAATCAGCCCCAGCATTTT. It is translated as CASSRMWTGGGNQPQHF.

The genes are TRBV2 and TRBJ1-5, with TRBD1 as a possible D gene (6 bases). CDR1 and CDR2 from the germline V gene are SNHLY and FYNNEI. The CDR3 has 14 residues. Between the trimmed V and J ends, which lost 8 bases and 6 bases, there was a span of 17 bases. Written as DNA, the CDR3 is TGTGCCAGCCTTCCAGGGGAGGGCGGTCAGCCCCAGCATTTT. It yields the protein CASLPGEGGQPQHF.

The chain carries TRBV28 and TRBJ2-5; 7 nucleotides align to TRBD1. Per germline, CDR1 MDHEN and CDR2 SYDVKM. The ends lost 4 bases at V and 0 bases at J; junction bases unmatched: 5. The CDR3 extends over 15 amino acids. The CDR3 DNA follows: TGTGCCAGCAGTTCGCCCGGGACAGACCAAGAGACCCAGTACTTC. This codes for CASSSPGTDQETQYF.

The rearrangement joins TRBV27 to TRBJ2-1, with D tentatively TRBD2 (6 bases). The germline gives CDR1 MNHEY, CDR2 SMNVEV (reference sequence). The CDR3 runs to 15 residues. The V end was cut by 1 base, the J end by 5 bases, with 12 bases between. CDR3 sequence: CASSLWLGRNNEQFF. The DNA of the CDR3 is TGTGCCAGCAGTTTATGGTTAGGGAGGAACAATGAGCAGTTCTTC.

V and J are TRBV10-3 and TRBJ2-7; 8 positions agree with TRBD1. CDR3 length equals 16 residues. The junction had 8 bases not matched to a gene; V was cut back by 3 bases and J by 1 base. Germline assignment: CDR1 ENHRY and CDR2 SYGVKD. The CDR3, as DNA: TGTGCCATCAGTGACGTTGGGACAGGAGATTCCTACGAGCAGTACTTC. It specifies CAISDVGTGDSYEQYF.

This chain connects TRBV18 to TRBJ1-1; 7 nucleotides align to TRBD1. CDR1 KGHSH and CDR2 LQKENI come from the germline V gene. V lost 5 bases, J lost 1 base, and 7 bases stayed unmatched. The CDR3 runs 15 residues. CDR3 coding DNA: TGTGCCAGCTCATCGAGGACAGGACGGAACACTGAAGCTTTCTTT. The encoded protein is CASSSRTGRNTEAFF.

The chain joins TRBV28 to TRBJ1-6, with TRBD1 as a possible D gene (5 bases). This CDR3 has 18 residues. Germline V gene sequence: CDR1 MDHEN, CDR2 SYDVKM. V lost 4 bases, J lost 3 bases, and 19 bases lay in between. The CDR3, as DNA: TGTGCCAGCAGTTCCTACCGACAGTTCGTCTTCTATAATTCACCCCTCCACTTT. As protein: CASSSYRQFVFYNSPLHF.

This clone was seen a handful of times. The chain carries TRBV28 and TRBJ2-1; 9 bases are shared with TRBD2. CDR1 MDHEN and CDR2 SYDVKM come from the germline V gene. The J segment lost 4 bases and the V segment lost 7 bases, leaving 8 bases of the junction unmatched. The CDR3 runs 15 residues. The chain's CDR3 is CASTRGTSPYNEQFF. CDR3 sequence (DNA): TGTGCCAGCACCAGGGGGACTAGCCCGTACAATGAGCAGTTCTTC.

The chain joins TRBV15 to TRBJ1-2; 9 bases fit TRBD1. The CDR3 sequence is 17 residues long. With V trimmed by 0 bases and J by 6 bases, 11 bases remained unmatched. The germline gives CDR1 LNHNV, CDR2 YYDKDF (reference sequence). The CDR3 DNA reads as TGTGCCACCAGCAGAGAGAATCCGACCGGGACAGGGCATGGCTACACCTTC. Amino acids: CATSRENPTGTGHGYTF.

The J gene is TRBJ1-6, the V gene TRBV2; 7 nucleotides match TRBD1. CDR3 length equals 17 residues. J was trimmed by 0 bases and V by 9 bases; bases with no gene match: 11. Germline V gene data show CDR1 as SNHLY and CDR2 as FYNNEI. The CDR3 loop is CASGTRGPSSYNSPLHF. In nucleotides, the CDR3 is TGTGCCAGTGGGACAAGGGGGCCAAGCTCCTATAATTCACCCCTCCACTTT.

In this sample, this clone is medium-sized. The J gene is TRBJ2-3, the V gene TRBV5-4; the D is unclear. The germline V gene has CDR1 SGHNT and CDR2 YYREEE (reference sequence). The V end was cut by 1 base, the J end by 2 bases, with 5 bases between. The CDR3 covers 13 residues. Written as DNA, the CDR3 is TGTGCCAGCAGCTTGTTATCCACAGATACGCAGTATTTT. Translation: CASSLLSTDTQYF. Together with reference TRBV5-4 and TRBJ2-3, the CDR3 gives the full variable domain: ETGVTQSPTHLIKTRGQQVTLRCSSQSGHNTVSWYQQALGQGPQFIFQYYREEENGRGNFPPRFSGLQFPNYSSELNVNALELDDSALYLCASSLLSTDTQYFGPGTRLTVL.

The chain uses TRBV2 and TRBJ1-4; maybe TRBD1 (6 bases). Germline loops: CDR1 SNHLY, CDR2 FYNNEI. This CDR3 is 15 amino acids long. Between the trimmed V and J ends, which lost 2 bases and 8 bases, there was a span of 15 bases. CDR3 sequence reads: CASSERGGRGEKLFF. Written as DNA, the CDR3 is TGTGCCAGCAGTGAACGAGGGGGAAGGGGAGAAAAACTGTTTTTT.

The V call is TRBV27, the J call TRBJ1-1; 7 bases are a match to TRBD1. There are 14 residues in the CDR3. The germline V gene has CDR1 MNHEY and CDR2 SMNVEV (reference sequence). Trimming took 2 bases from V and 0 from J; bases not matched to a gene: 0. Written as DNA, the CDR3 is TGTGCCAGCAGTTTAGACAGGGTGAACACTGAAGCTTTCTTT. Its protein product is CASSLDRVNTEAFF.

This clone was seen more than once but under ten times. The chain is built from TRBV19 and TRBJ1-6; D is unclear. Germline V gene data show CDR1 as LNHDA and CDR2 as SQIVND (reference sequence). V was clipped by 3 bases and J by 7 bases, with 19 bases between them. CDR3 length equals 17 residues. The chain's CDR3 is CASSISSGSGDNSPLHF. In DNA form, the CDR3 reads TGTGCCAGTAGTATTTCGTCGGGAAGTGGAGACAATTCACCCCTCCACTTT.

The chain uses TRBV5-1 and TRBJ1-6; D remains unclear. V gave up 1 base and J gave up 2 bases, with 13 bases separating them. The CDR3 loop spans 17 amino acids. The V gene's germline CDR1 is SGHRS and CDR2 YFSETQ. CDR3 nucleotide sequence: TGCGCCAGCAGCTTGTGGGGATCGGGGACCTATAATTCACCCCTCCACTTT. Translated, it gives CASSLWGSGTYNSPLHF.

This sequence joins TRBV28 and TRBJ1-2; maybe TRBD1 (5 bases). Trimming stripped 3 bases from V and 0 bases from J, with 8 bases between. Per the germline V gene, CDR1 is MDHEN and CDR2 is SYDVKM. This CDR3 is built from 14 residues. Here the CDR3 reads CASSLGQANYGYTF. The CDR3 nucleotides are TGTGCCAGCAGTTTGGGGCAAGCTAACTATGGCTACACCTTC.

The rearrangement links TRBV28 to TRBJ1-1; no clear D gene. The CDR3 has 15 amino acids. V lost 7 bases and J 1 base, leaving 16 bases between the germline ends. Germline V gene data show CDR1 as MDHEN and CDR2 as SYDVKM. CDR3 amino acids: CASMIESSGNTEAFF. The CDR3 DNA reads as TGTGCCAGCATGATTGAGAGTTCGGGGAACACTGAAGCTTTCTTT.

V and J are TRBV18 and TRBJ2-5, with TRBD1 identical over 10 bases. Losses at the gene ends were 3 bases for V and 5 bases for J; bases not matched to a gene: 6. The germline V gene encodes CDR1 KGHSH and CDR2 LQKENI. The CDR3 extends over 15 amino acids. In DNA, the CDR3 is TGTGCCAGCTCACCTCGGACAGGGGGGCAGGAGACCCAGTACTTC. As protein: CASSPRTGGQETQYF.

The chain uses TRBV5-1 and TRBJ2-3; weak D call: TRBD2 (5 bases). This CDR3 is built from 16 residues. Germline lookup yields CDR1 SGHRS and CDR2 YFSETQ. The germline V and J ends were trimmed by 2 bases and 0 bases, with 13 bases remaining between them. The CDR3 coding sequence is TGCGCCAGCAGCTTCTTCATTTCGGGGAGCACAGATACGCAGTATTTT. It translates to CASSFFISGSTDTQYF.